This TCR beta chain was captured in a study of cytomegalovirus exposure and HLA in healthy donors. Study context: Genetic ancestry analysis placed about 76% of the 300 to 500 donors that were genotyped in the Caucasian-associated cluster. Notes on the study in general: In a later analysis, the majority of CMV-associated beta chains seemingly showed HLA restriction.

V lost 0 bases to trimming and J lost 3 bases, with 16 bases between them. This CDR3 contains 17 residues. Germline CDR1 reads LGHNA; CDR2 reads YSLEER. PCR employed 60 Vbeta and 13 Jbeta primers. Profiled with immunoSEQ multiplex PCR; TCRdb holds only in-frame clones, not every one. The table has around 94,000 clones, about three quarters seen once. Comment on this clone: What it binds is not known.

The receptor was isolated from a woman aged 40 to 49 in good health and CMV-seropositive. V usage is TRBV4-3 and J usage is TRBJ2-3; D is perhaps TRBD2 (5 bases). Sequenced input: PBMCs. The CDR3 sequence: CASSQESSPDKTDTQYF. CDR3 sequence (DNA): TGCGCCAGCAGCCAAGAATCTAGCCCAGATAAAACAGATACGCAGTATTTT.